What follows is one T cell receptor beta chain and its context. CDR3 size: 16 residues. With V trimmed by 4 bases and J by 5 bases, 8 bases remained unmatched. Per germline, CDR1 LGHNA and CDR2 YNFKEQ. This specimen comes from a study of T cell changes during pregnancy in multiple sclerosis. Profiled with immunoSEQ multiplex PCR; TCRdb holds only in-frame clones, not every one. The repertoire has about 110,000 clones, approximately 91% of them found once; the top ten carry less than 4.5%. The V gene is TRBV4-2, the J gene TRBJ2-3; 11 bases are shared with TRBD2. This sequence originates from a female donor with multiple sclerosis, enrolled in a pregnancy study. The sample in question was peripheral blood, obtained after pregnancy. In nucleotides, the CDR3 is TGTGCCAGCAGCCCCCCGACTAGCGGGGCCCGAGATACGCAGTATTTT. This codes for CASSPPTSGARDTQYF.